The present T cell receptor (beta chain) was sequenced within a study of CD4 T cells in relation to SARS-CoV-2 and coronaviruses. The germline gives CDR1 KGHDR, CDR2 SFDVKD. V was shortened by 5 bases and J by 1 base, with 13 bases between the two germline ends. The CDR3 has 16 amino acids. The study, taken as a whole, reports: According to naive versus memory sequencing, detected responses are memory recall, not newly primed. Crossreactive clones expanded significantly less to SARS-CoV-2 than monoreactive clones. In roughly 61% of donors, memory CD4+ clonotypes crossrecognized SARS-CoV-2 and at least one common cold coronavirus spike.

CEF-cultured naive and memory CD4+ T cell DNA got survey-level sequencing. Sequencing was performed with immunoSEQ multiplex PCR; in TCRdb, only in-frame clones are kept and a portion is missing. The sample contains some 32,000 clones, more than 75% of which appear only once. Points on this clone: Antigen specificity is unknown.

This TCR came from an adult with COVID-19. Sequenced sample: memory CD4+ T cells from PBMCs, cultured in vitro. The chain recombines TRBV24-1 with TRBJ2-2, with a tentative D call TRBD1 (6 bases). CDR3 DNA sequence: TGTGCCACCAGTGCGCGATCGGGACAGAACACCGGGGAGCTGTTTTTT. It encodes CATSARSGQNTGELFF.